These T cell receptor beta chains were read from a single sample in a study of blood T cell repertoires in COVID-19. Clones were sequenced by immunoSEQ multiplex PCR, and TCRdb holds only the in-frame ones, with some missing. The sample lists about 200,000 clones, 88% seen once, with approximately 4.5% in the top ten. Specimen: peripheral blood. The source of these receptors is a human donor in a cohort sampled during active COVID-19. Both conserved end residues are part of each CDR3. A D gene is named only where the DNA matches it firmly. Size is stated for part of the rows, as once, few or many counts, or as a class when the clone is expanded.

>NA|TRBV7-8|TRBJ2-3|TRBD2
TGTGCCAGCAGCCGTGGGACTAGCGGGAGTGTGACAGATACGCAGTATTTT
CASSRGTSGSVTDTQYF
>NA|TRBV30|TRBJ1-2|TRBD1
TGTGCCTGGAGATGGGCTGGGACAGGGAGTTCCTATGGCTACACCTTC
CAWRWAGTGSSYGYTF
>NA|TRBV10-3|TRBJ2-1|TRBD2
TGTGCCATCAATTCAGCGGGAGGGCCCTACAATGAGCAGTTCTTC
CAINSAGGPYNEQFF
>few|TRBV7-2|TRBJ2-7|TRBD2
TGTGCCAGCAGCTTAGGGGCTAGCGGGACCTATTACGAGCAGTACTTC
CASSLGASGTYYEQYF
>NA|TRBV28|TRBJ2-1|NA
TGTGCCAGCAGCAGCGCCAATGAGCAGTTCTTC
CASSSANEQFF
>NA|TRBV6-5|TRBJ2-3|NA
TGTGCCAGCAGTTACTCCCGCGCACCCACAGATACGCAGTATTTT
CASSYSRAPTDTQYF
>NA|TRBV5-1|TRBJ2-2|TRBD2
TGCGCCAGCAGCTTAATAGCGGGAGTAACGAACACCGGGGAGCTGTTTTTT
CASSLIAGVTNTGELFF
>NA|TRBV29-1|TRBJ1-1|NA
TGCAGCGTTGAAGAGGCAGGGCTTGAAGCTTTCTTT
CSVEEAGLEAFF
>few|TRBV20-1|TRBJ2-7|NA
TGCAGTGCTAGAAGTAGTTACGAGCAGTACTTC
CSARSSYEQYF
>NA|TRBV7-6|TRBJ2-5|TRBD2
TGTGCCAGCAGCTATACGAGTGGGACTAGCGGTAACATGGCCCAGTACTTC
CASSYTSGTSGNMAQYF
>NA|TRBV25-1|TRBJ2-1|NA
TGTGCCAGCAGTGCCGCAGGGGGCGGGGGGGACAATGAGCAGTTCTTC
CASSAAGGGGDNEQFF
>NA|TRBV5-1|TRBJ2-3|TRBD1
TGCGCCAGCTCCTATCTGGGGAGCAGGGGGAGCACAGATACGCAGTATTTT
CASSYLGSRGSTDTQYF
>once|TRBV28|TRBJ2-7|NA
TGTGCCAGCAGTTTGTACAGCTCCTACGAGCAGTACTTC
CASSLYSSYEQYF
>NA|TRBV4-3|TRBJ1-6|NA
TGCGCCAGCAGCCAAGGGGGAGGGCTTTCACCCCTCCACTTT
CASSQGGGLSPLHF
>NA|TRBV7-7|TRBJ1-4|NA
TGTGCCAGCAGCCCTTCCGACAGGACGCCTGAAAAACTGTTTTTT
CASSPSDRTPEKLFF
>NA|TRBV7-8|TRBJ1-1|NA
TGTGCCAGCAGGAGCGGGGGGAACACTGAAGCTTTCTTT
CASRSGGNTEAFF
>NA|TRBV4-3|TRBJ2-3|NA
TGCGCCAGCAGCCAAGTACCTCCGGAGCAGGGGACAGATACGCAGTATTTT
CASSQVPPEQGTDTQYF
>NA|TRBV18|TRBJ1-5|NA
TGTGCCACCTCCGAGGATAGCAATCAGCCCCAGCATTTT
CATSEDSNQPQHF
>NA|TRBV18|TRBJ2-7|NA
TGTGCCAGCCCGACCTGGACGCGGGGTATTGGTGAGCAGTACTTC
CASPTWTRGIGEQYF
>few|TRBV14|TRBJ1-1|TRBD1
TGTGCCAGCAGCCACAGGGGGACTGAAGCTTTCTTT
CASSHRGTEAFF
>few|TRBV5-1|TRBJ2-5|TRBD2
TGCGCCAGCGGCCCGGTGGGAGGGCCCGAGGAGACCCAGTACTTC
CASGPVGGPEETQYF
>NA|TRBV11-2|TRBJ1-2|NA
TGTGCCAGCAGCTTAGAAGGGGTGTATTCAGGGGTGAACACCTTC
CASSLEGVYSGVNTF
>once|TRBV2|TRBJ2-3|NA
TGTGCCAGCTCATCCCTTCGGGGCACAGATACGCAGTATTTT
CASSSLRGTDTQYF
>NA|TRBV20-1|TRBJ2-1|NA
TGCAGTGCTCTCTACAATGAGCAGTTCTTC
CSALYNEQFF
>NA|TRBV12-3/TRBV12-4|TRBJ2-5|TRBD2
TGTGCCAGCAGGCCGGGGGGAGGAGAGACCCAGTACTTC
CASRPGGGETQYF
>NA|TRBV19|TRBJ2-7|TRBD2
TGTGCCAGTAGTACCGGACTAGCGACCTACGAGCAGTACTTC
CASSTGLATYEQYF
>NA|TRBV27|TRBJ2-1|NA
TGTGCCAGCAGTTTACAGGGGTACAATGAGCAGTTCTTC
CASSLQGYNEQFF
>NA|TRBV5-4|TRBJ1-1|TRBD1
TGTGCCAGCAGCTGGGGACAGGCTGACCTTGAAGCTTTCTTT
CASSWGQADLEAFF
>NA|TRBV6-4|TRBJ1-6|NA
TGTGCCAGCAAAGCAGGGGCGGGAGATTCACCCCTCCACTTT
CASKAGAGDSPLHF
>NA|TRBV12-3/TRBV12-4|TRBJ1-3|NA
TGTGCCAGCAGTGTCAACTCTGGAAACACCATATATTTT
CASSVNSGNTIYF
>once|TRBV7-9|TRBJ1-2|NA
TGTGCCAGCAGCGTAACGGCGGAGGGTGGCTACACCTTC
CASSVTAEGGYTF
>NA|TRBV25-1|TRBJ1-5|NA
TGTGCCAGCAGTGAATTTCAGGGCAATCAGCCCCAGCATTTT
CASSEFQGNQPQHF
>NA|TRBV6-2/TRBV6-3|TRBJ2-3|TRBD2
TGTGCCAGCAGTGGACTAGCGGGGACAGATACGCAGTATTTT
CASSGLAGTDTQYF
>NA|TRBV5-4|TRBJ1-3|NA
TGTGCCAGCAGCGGTAAGGACAGCAACTCTGGAAACACCATATATTTT
CASSGKDSNSGNTIYF
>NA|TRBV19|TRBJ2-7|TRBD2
TGTGCCAGTACTCCGACTAGCGGGGTTCGGAGCTACGAGCAGTACTTC
CASTPTSGVRSYEQYF
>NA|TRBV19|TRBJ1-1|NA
TGTGCCAGTAGTATTGCATTGACAGACACTGAAGCTTTCTTT
CASSIALTDTEAFF
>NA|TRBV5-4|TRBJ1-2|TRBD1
TGTGCCAGCAGCTTGGGGGGAACAGGGGTGGTTCGGTATGGCTACACCTTC
CASSLGGTGVVRYGYTF
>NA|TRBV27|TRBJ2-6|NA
TGTGCCAGCGCCCTACAGGGCCCTGGGGCCAACGTCCTGACTTTC
CASALQGPGANVLTF
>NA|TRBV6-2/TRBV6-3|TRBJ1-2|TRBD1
TGTGCCAGCAGTTACCCCACAGGGGGCTCCTATGGCTACACCTTC
CASSYPTGGSYGYTF
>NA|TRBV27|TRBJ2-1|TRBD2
TGTGCCAGCAGGACCATTTTAGCGGGAGGGGGTCGGGAGCAGTTCTTC
CASRTILAGGGREQFF
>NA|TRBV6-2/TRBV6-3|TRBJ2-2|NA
TGTGCCAGCAGTTTTTCATCAGGAGGCACCGGGGAGCTGTTTTTT
CASSFSSGGTGELFF
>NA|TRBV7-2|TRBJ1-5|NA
TGTGCCAGCAGCTCGACAGTGAGCAATCAGCCCCAGCATTTT
CASSSTVSNQPQHF
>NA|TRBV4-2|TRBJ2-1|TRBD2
TGTGCCAGCAGCCAAGTAGGTAGTGGCAGCGGGGCCTACAATGAGCAGTTCTTC
CASSQVGSGSGAYNEQFF
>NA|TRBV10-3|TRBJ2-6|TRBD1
TGTGCCATCCTCCCGGGACAGGGCTCTGGGGCCAACGTCCTGACTTTC
CAILPGQGSGANVLTF